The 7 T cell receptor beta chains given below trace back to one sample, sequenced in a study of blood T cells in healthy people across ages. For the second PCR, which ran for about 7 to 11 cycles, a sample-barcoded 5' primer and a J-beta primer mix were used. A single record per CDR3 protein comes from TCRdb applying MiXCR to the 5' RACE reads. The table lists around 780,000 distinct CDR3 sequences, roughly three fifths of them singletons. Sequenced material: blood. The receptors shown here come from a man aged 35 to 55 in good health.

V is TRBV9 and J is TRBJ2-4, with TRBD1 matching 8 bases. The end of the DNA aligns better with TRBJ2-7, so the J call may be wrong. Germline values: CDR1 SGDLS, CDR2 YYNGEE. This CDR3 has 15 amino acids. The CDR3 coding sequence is TGTGCCAGCAGCGTAGACGGACAGGGCGCCAACGAGCAGTACTTC. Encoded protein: CASSVDGQGANEQYF.

The CDR3 coding sequence is TGTGCCAGCAGCGAAACAGGCCCCTCTAACTATGGCTACACCTTC. The encoded protein is CASSETGPSNYGYTF. The chain couples TRBV12-3 or TRBV12-4 to TRBJ1-2, with D possibly being TRBD1 (5 bases). The CDR3 loop spans 15 amino acids. V lost 6 bases and J 0 bases, leaving 14 bases between the germline ends.

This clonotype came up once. The DNA of the CDR3 is TGTGCCAGCAGCTTAGTCAGGGGATCGGATGAAAAACTGTTTTTT. This translates into CASSLVRGSDEKLFF. V usage is TRBV7-2 and J usage is TRBJ1-4, with D maybe TRBD1 (6 bases). CDR3 length: 15 amino acids. Germline CDR1 is SGHTA and CDR2 is FQGNSA. V gave up 1 base and J gave up 6 bases, with 12 bases separating them.

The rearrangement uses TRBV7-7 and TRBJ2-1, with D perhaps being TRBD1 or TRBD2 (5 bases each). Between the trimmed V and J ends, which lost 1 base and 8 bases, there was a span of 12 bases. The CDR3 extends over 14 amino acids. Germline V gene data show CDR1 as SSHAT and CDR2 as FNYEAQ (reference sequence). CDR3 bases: TGTGCCAGCAGCTTAGAAGCCGGGGCCGATGAGCAGTTCTTC. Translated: CASSLEAGADEQFF.

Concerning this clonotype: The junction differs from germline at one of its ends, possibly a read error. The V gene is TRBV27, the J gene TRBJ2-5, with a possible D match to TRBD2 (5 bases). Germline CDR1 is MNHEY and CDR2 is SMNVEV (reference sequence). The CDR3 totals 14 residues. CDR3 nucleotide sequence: TGTGCAAGCAGGTTTCTCCGCGGAGGTGAGACCCAGTACTTC. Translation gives CASRFLRGGETQYF.

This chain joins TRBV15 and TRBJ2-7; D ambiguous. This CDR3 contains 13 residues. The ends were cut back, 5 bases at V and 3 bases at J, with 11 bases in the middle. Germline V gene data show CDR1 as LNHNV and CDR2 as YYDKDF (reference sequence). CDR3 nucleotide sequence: TGTGCCACCAGCGGTCAGCGTCACTACGAGCAGTACTTC. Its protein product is CATSGQRHYEQYF.

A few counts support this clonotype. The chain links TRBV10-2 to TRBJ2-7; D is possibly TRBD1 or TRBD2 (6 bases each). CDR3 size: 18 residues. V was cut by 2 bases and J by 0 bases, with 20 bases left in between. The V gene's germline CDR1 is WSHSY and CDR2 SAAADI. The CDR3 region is CASSEPSGEGGSSYEQYF. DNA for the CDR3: TGCGCCAGCAGTGAGCCCTCTGGCGAGGGGGGAAGCTCCTACGAGCAGTACTTC.